Presented here are 19 T cell receptor beta chains from one specimen sequenced in a study of shared T cell receptors in the human thymus. Only in-frame clones appear in the TCRdb table, and some are missing; sequencing was by immunoSEQ multiplex PCR. The table lists 720,000 or so clones, approximately 85% of them singletons. The sample was also reused in another study, on human thymus T cells.

The sample comprised thymocytes. Every receptor here comes from a girl less than two years old with a congenital heart defect.

The chain recombines TRBV6-5 with TRBJ2-5; 8 bases align to TRBD1. The CDR3 length is 14 residues. Germline CDR1 is MNHEY and CDR2 is SVGAGI. V dropped 4 bases and J dropped 3; count of bases not matched to a gene: 4. The DNA for the CDR3 is TGTGCCAGCAGTTGCGGACAGGGAAAAGAGACCCAGTACTTC. It yields the protein CASSCGQGKETQYF.

This rearrangement joins TRBV14 to TRBJ2-3; 7 nucleotides match TRBD2. This CDR3 spans 17 amino acids. With 0 bases clipped from V and 7 bases from J, the junction kept 13 bases outside the gene matches. The V gene's germline CDR1 is SGHDN and CDR2 FVKESK. CDR3 loop: CASSQDGGGRGANTQYF. CDR3 in DNA: TGTGCCAGCAGCCAAGATGGCGGCGGGAGAGGTGCAAATACGCAGTATTTT.

The rearrangement links TRBV11-2 to TRBJ1-6, with D possibly TRBD1 on 5 matching bases. The CDR3 is 13 residues long. Germline-derived CDR1 and CDR2 are SGHAT and FQNNGV. V lost 3 bases and J lost 7, with 7 bases in between. The CDR3 region is CASSFYRNSPLHF. The DNA for the CDR3 is TGTGCCAGCAGCTTTTACAGGAATTCACCCCTCCACTTT.

The sample holds a few counts of this clone. This sequence joins TRBV5-1 and TRBJ1-1, with 11 nucleotides matching TRBD1. V trimming: 2 bases; J trimming: 4 bases; junction bases outside the gene matches: 16. Per germline, CDR1 SGHRS and CDR2 YFSETQ. There are 19 residues in the CDR3. CDR3: CASSLGQGALDGKSTEAFF. The CDR3 DNA reads as TGCGCCAGCAGCTTAGGACAGGGGGCACTCGACGGTAAGAGCACTGAAGCTTTCTTT.

V usage is TRBV27 and J usage is TRBJ1-4, with D perhaps matching TRBD1 (6 bases). There are 14 residues in the CDR3. V lost 3 bases and J lost 7, with 12 bases in between. In germline, CDR1 is MNHEY, CDR2 SMNVEV (reference sequence). DNA of the CDR3: TGTGCCAGCAGTTTGTCAGGGGAGGGTGAAAAACTGTTTTTT. Translated, it gives CASSLSGEGEKLFF.

This rearrangement joins TRBV29-1 to TRBJ1-2; 7 nucleotides line up with TRBD1. The germline V gene encodes CDR1 SQVTM and CDR2 ANQGSEA. There are 15 residues in the CDR3. J gave up 1 base and V 6 bases, and 11 bases lay outside the gene matches. For the CDR3, the DNA is TGCAGCGTGGAGACGATCAGACAGGGTAACTATGGCTACACCTTC. This codes for CSVETIRQGNYGYTF.

The chain employs TRBV6-4 and TRBJ2-2; TRBD2 is a possible D gene (6 bases). The CDR3 covers 14 residues. The ends were cut back, 3 bases at V and 5 bases at J, with 10 bases in the middle. Per the germline V gene, CDR1 is MRHNA and CDR2 is SNTAGT. This CDR3 is CASSDAGSTGELFF. In nucleotides, the CDR3 is TGTGCCAGCAGTGATGCGGGGAGTACCGGGGAGCTGTTTTTT.

As to this clone: A junction boundary mismatches the germline segment, possibly from a read error. This chain joins TRBV27 and TRBJ1-4, with D possibly being TRBD1 (5 bases). The CDR3 extends over 14 amino acids. CDR1 and CDR2 from the germline V gene are MNHEY and SMNVEV (reference sequence). In DNA, the CDR3 is TGTGCCAGCAGTTTCCGACAGCCCGGCGAAATACTGTTTTTT. Amino acid sequence: CASSFRQPGEILFF.

This chain uses TRBV6-5 with TRBJ2-2; possibly TRBD1 for D (6 bases). V lost 6 bases and J 6 bases, leaving 17 bases between the germline ends. The CDR3 totals 15 residues. CDR1 MNHEY and CDR2 SVGAGI come from the germline V gene. The CDR3 sequence: CASSSWTDLAGELFF. The CDR3 DNA reads TGTGCCAGCAGCTCATGGACAGACCTGGCCGGGGAGCTGTTTTTT.

This chain links TRBV28 with TRBJ1-6, with 8 bases lining up with TRBD1. The CDR3 length is 16 residues. The trim removed 6 bases at V and 10 bases at J, leaving 14 bases unmatched. Germline lookup yields CDR1 MDHEN and CDR2 SYDVKM. CDR3 sequence reads: CASRTTFRQGWSPLHF. CDR3 in DNA: TGTGCCAGCAGGACCACCTTCCGACAGGGGTGGTCACCCCTCCACTTT. The whole variable domain, filled in from reference TRBV28 and TRBJ1-6, reads DVKVTQSSRYLVKRTGEKVFLECVQDMDHENMFWYRQDPGLGLRLIYFSYDVKMKEKGDIPEGYSVSREKKERFSLILESASTNQTSMYLCASRTTFRQGWSPLHFGNGTRLTVT.

V and J are TRBV7-9 and TRBJ1-2, with 8 bases lining up with TRBD1. This CDR3 is built from 14 residues. Germline V gives CDR1 SEHNR, CDR2 FQNEAQ (reference sequence). Germline trimming cut 5 bases from V and 3 bases from J; bases unmatched to any gene: 5. The DNA for the CDR3 is TGTGCCAGCAGCGGGGAGGACAGGGACTATGGCTACACCTTC. It specifies CASSGEDRDYGYTF.

V gene TRBV5-8 combines with J gene TRBJ2-3, with TRBD1 identical over 7 bases. V trimming: 1 base; J trimming: 1 base; junction bases outside the gene matches: 6. The germline CDR1 and CDR2 sequences are SGHTS and YDEGEE. The CDR3 is 16 residues long. The CDR3 reads CASSLSSGQRTDTQYF. The CDR3 nucleotides are TGTGCCAGCAGCTTGTCCTCGGGACAGCGCACAGATACGCAGTATTTT.

Only one count was recorded for this clone. The J gene is TRBJ1-5, the V gene TRBV2, with D uncertain. Between the trimmed V and J ends, which lost 5 bases and 7 bases, there was a span of 9 bases. The CDR3 extends over 12 amino acids. The germline gives CDR1 SNHLY, CDR2 FYNNEI. CDR3 DNA sequence: TGTGCCAGCAGTCTTGGAGGCCAGCCCCAGCATTTT. Translated, it gives CASSLGGQPQHF. Full variable domain (missing parts from reference TRBV2 and TRBJ1-5): EPEVTQTPSHQVTQMGQEVILRCVPISNHLYFYWYRQILGQKVEFLVSFYNNEISEKSEIFDDQFSVERPDGSNFTLKIRSTKLEDSAMYFCASSLGGQPQHFGDGTRLSIL.

This chain joins TRBV18 and TRBJ2-1; 13 positions match TRBD2. Trimming took 3 bases from V and 5 from J; bases not matched to a gene: 4. The CDR3 is 16 residues long. The V gene's germline CDR1 is KGHSH and CDR2 LQKENI. CDR3 sequence: CASSPTGLAGNNEQFF. The CDR3 DNA reads TGTGCCAGCTCACCTACGGGACTAGCGGGGAACAATGAGCAGTTCTTC.

The chain recombines TRBV7-3 with TRBJ1-3; D not resolved. The CDR3 has 13 residues. Per germline, CDR1 SGHTA and CDR2 FQGTGA. V was shortened by 2 bases and J by 8 bases, with 10 bases between the two germline ends. The CDR3 reads CASSLYGNDTIYF. In DNA, the CDR3 is TGTGCCAGCAGCTTATACGGGAACGACACCATATATTTT.

This chain links TRBV27 with TRBJ1-2; a weak D match, TRBD1 (5 bases). V dropped 2 bases and J dropped 4 bases, with 17 bases sitting between them. Germline-derived CDR1 and CDR2 are MNHEY and SMNVEV (reference sequence). The CDR3 runs 16 residues. The CDR3 protein is CASSLVGQTPIYGYTF. The CDR3 bases are TGTGCCAGCAGTTTAGTGGGGCAGACTCCCATCTATGGCTACACCTTC.

This clone was seen more than once but under ten times. The chain recombines TRBV19 with TRBJ2-1; weak D call: TRBD1 (6 bases). Germline V gene sequence: CDR1 LNHDA, CDR2 SQIVND (reference sequence). CDR3 length equals 16 residues. Trimming took 8 bases from V and 0 from J, leaving 17 bases between them. CDR3 in DNA: TGTGCCAGTGATAGCCAGGGGATTCCCTCCTACAATGAGCAGTTCTTC. This sequence encodes CASDSQGIPSYNEQFF.

In DNA, the CDR3 is TGTGCCAGCAGCTTGGCCGGGACAGGCCCAAACACCATATATTTT. It yields the protein CASSLAGTGPNTIYF. This chain joins TRBV5-4 and TRBJ1-3, with 8 bases matching TRBD1. This CDR3 has 15 residues. The germline V gene encodes CDR1 SGHNT and CDR2 YYREEE (reference sequence). Trimming removed 0 bases from V and 6 bases from J; junction bases left unmatched: 5.

In this sample, this clone turned up once. This sequence joins TRBV7-9 and TRBJ2-5; D may be TRBD2 (6 bases). V was pared by 2 bases and J by 7 bases, with 17 bases between. The CDR3 extends over 15 amino acids. The germline V gene encodes CDR1 SEHNR and CDR2 FQNEAQ (reference sequence). The DNA of the CDR3 is TGTGCCAGCAGCTTACCGTTACAGCACGGGGGGACCCAGTACTTC. Translated: CASSLPLQHGGTQYF.